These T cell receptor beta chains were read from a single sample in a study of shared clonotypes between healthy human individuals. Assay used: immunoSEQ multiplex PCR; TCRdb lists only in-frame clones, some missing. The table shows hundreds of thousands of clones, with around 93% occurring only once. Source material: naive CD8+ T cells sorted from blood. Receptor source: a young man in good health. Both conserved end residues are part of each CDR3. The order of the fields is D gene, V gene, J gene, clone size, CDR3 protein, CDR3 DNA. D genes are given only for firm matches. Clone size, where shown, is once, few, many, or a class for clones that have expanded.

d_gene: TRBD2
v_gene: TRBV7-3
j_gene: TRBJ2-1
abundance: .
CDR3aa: CASSLKAGEEDNEQFF
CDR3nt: TGTGCCAGCAGCTTAAAGGCGGGAGAAGAGGACAATGAGCAGTTCTTC

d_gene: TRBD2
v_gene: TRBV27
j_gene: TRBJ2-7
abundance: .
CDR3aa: CASSFNPSGSRYEQYF
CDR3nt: TGTGCCAGCAGTTTCAACCCTAGCGGGAGTCGATACGAGCAGTACTTC

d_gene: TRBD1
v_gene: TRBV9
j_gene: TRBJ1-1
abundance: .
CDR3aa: CASSPGQGNTEAFF
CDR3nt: TGTGCCAGCAGCCCGGGACAGGGGAACACTGAAGCTTTCTTT

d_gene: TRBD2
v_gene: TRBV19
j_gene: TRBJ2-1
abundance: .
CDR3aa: CASSMGTNPYNEQFF
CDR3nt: TGTGCCAGTAGTATGGGGACTAACCCATACAATGAGCAGTTCTTC

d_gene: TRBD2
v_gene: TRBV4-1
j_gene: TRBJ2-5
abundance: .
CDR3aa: CASSPGLAGEETQYF
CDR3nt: TGCGCCAGCAGCCCGGGACTAGCGGGAGAAGAGACCCAGTACTTC

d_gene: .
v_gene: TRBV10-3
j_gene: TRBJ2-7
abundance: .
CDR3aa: CAISELGNEQYF
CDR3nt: TGTGCCATCTCAGAGTTGGGGAACGAGCAGTACTTC

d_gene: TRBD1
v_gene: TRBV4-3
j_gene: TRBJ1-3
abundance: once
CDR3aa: CASSQGTGSGNTIYF
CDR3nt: TGCGCCAGCAGCCAAGGGACAGGCTCTGGAAACACCATATATTTT

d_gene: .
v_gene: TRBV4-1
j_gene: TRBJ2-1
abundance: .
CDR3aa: CASSLGNSYNEQFF
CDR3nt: TGCGCCAGCAGCCTCGGGAATTCCTACAATGAGCAGTTCTTC

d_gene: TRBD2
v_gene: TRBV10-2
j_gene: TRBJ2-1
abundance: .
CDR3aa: CASFHGTSAYNEQFF
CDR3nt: TGCGCCAGCTTTCACGGGACTAGCGCCTACAATGAGCAGTTCTTC

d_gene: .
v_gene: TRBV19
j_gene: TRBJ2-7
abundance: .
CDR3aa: CAASPAVSSYEQYF
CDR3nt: TGTGCCGCCTCTCCGGCGGTAAGCTCCTACGAGCAGTACTTC

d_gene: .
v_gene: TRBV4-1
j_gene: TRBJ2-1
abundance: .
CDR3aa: CASSQGHGLSSYNEQFF
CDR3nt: TGCGCCAGCAGCCAAGGCCACGGCTTAAGCTCCTACAATGAGCAGTTCTTC

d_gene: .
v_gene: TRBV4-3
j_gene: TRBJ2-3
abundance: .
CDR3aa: CASSLLNGEGTQYF
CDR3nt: TGCGCCAGCAGCCTACTCAACGGGGAAGGTACGCAGTATTTT

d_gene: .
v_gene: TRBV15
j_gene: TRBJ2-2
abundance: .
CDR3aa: CATSILEKTGTGELFF
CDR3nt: TGTGCCACCAGCATCCTGGAAAAGACAGGCACCGGGGAGCTGTTTTTT

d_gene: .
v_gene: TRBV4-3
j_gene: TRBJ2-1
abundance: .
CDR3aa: CASSQVGGPSYNEQFF
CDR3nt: TGCGCCAGCAGCCAAGTAGGCGGACCTTCCTACAATGAGCAGTTCTTC

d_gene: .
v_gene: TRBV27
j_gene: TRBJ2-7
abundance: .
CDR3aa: CASRVGAPYYEQYF
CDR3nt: TGTGCCAGCAGAGTAGGGGCCCCGTACTACGAGCAGTACTTC

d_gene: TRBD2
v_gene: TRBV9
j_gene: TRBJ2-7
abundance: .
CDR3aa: CASSGGLAGGPGNEQYF
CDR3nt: TGTGCCAGCAGCGGGGGACTAGCGGGAGGGCCGGGCAACGAGCAGTACTTC

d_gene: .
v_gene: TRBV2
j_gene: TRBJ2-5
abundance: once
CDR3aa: CASRGGAQYF
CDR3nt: TGTGCCAGCAGAGGGGGTGCCCAGTACTTC